This T cell receptor (beta chain) emerged from a study of post-analysis software for immune sequencing data (dated by TCRdb to about 2015). Study-level background: Recorded disease courses included relapsing-remitting, secondary progressive and progressive-relapsing multiple sclerosis, with some patients lacking subtype annotation. The patient repertoires were set against 10 or so previously published healthy control repertoires from donors whose ages ranged from roughly 6 to 27 years. A subset of samples was prepared in parallel using single-end sample barcoding, then pooled and co-amplified after Illumina adapter ligation.

Receptor libraries were prepared by PCR. These reads were obtained on an Illumina HiSeq 2500. Unique molecular identifiers were incorporated into TCR beta cDNA libraries to reduce PCR and sequencing biases. Roughly 0.5 million cDNA molecules were obtained per 1 to 10 million input T cells, so each molecule approximated one T cell. The patient libraries were prepared and sequenced using the same protocol as the earlier healthy control dataset. Samples belonging to the same batch were prepared together, multiplexed and sequenced on a shared HiSeq lane. On the authors' methods: Raw barcoded reads were processed with MIGEC, discarding single-read molecular identifier groups before consensus assembly and CDR3 extraction. VDJtools was used for post-analysis of the clonotype tables, with diversity normalized by down-sampling every dataset to the smallest sample size. In repertoire overlap clustering, CDR3 amino acid sequences, but not nucleotide sequences, were matched to correct batch-related cross-sample contamination. TCRdb reprocessed the public reads (quality trimming at Q25 with fastp, clone calling with MiXCR) and kept in-frame beta chains. Rows with a matching CDR3 protein are joined into one entry that keeps the most common DNA and genes. In this record, the V and J calls reflect TCRdb's handling and not the investigators' own analysis. This sample comprises 450,000 to 650,000 distinct CDR3 sequences, roughly 46% of them detected only once. The ten most abundant clones make up 1.7% of the sample.

General study outcomes and caveats: The control group was slightly older than the multiple sclerosis patient group. Four or five TRBV segments, including TRBV5-6, TRBV5-1 and TRBV20-1, were significantly more frequent in patients than controls. When samples were clustered directly using the F measure, samples prepared in the same batch co-clustered strongly, which prompted a batch-effect correction. Multiple sclerosis patients had significantly lower normalized Chao1 diversity than controls, a result that suggests substantial peripheral T-cell clonal expansion.

Remarks on this clonotype: The target of this receptor is not known. One base away there is no much larger clone; base qualities are not given.

To demonstrate the VDJtools post-analysis software, the study profiled TCR beta repertoires from the peripheral blood of around 13 young patients with multiple sclerosis. The patients with multiple sclerosis were children and adolescents between about 6 and 15 years of age. The cysteine opens and the phenylalanine closes a CDR3 of 14 amino acids. Only the CDR3 DNA stays, 42 bases, in frame from base 1. V is clipped by 2 bases and J by 1 base, and the sequence between their germline boundaries is 7 bases long. CDR1 and CDR2 are drawn from the germline V gene (reference sequence): LGHDT, YNNKEL. The sample consisted of blood. The receptor comes from a girl aged 5 to 17 with multiple sclerosis. Recombination connected TRBV3-1 to TRBJ2-3; possibly the D gene is TRBD2, per 6 matching bases. CDR3 sequence: CASSQSGGTDTQYF. The DNA sequence is TGTGCCAGCAGCCAATCGGGGGGCACAGATACGCAGTATTTT.